Sequencing of this T cell receptor beta chain was carried out in a study of blood T cell repertoires in COVID-19. Study information: COVID-19 samples, acute and convalescent, were from the United States, Italy and Spain. T cells, B-cell-depleted T cells, or PBMCs provided the cDNA or gDNA that served as material.

How the authors handled the data: Reference gene primer amplification gave estimated nucleated cell counts. The method was immunoSEQ multiplex PCR; TCRdb's version includes in-frame clones alone and lacks a portion of them. V and J calls plus clone size are reproduced from that table; the DNA served to infer D and trimming. The sample contains 100,000 or so clones, around four fifths of which appear only once. CDR3 length equals 14 residues. V lost 0 bases, J lost 6 bases, and 12 bases lay in between. Per the germline V gene, CDR1 is LNHNV and CDR2 is YYDKDF (reference sequence). The clonotype comes from a woman aged 70 to 79 with active or convalescent COVID-19. This sequence joins TRBV15 and TRBJ2-7; D gene ambiguous. The specimen sequenced was peripheral blood. The CDR3 protein is CATSRDKFASEQYF. Written as DNA, the CDR3 is TGTGCCACCAGCAGAGACAAGTTTGCTAGCGAGCAGTACTTC.